This paragraph covers one T cell receptor beta chain sequence. Its cognate antigen has yet to be identified. No base quality information exists; no much larger clone differs at one position. This sample was included in a study of cytomegalovirus exposure and HLA in healthy donors (dated 2017 in TCRdb). With respect to the entire study: An earlier analysis of approximately 590 of the donors reported about 250 Gb of sequence data and some 120 million unique TCR beta sequences from approximately 180 million T cells. An early release covering about 600 HLA-typed donors comprised 250 to 350 gigabases of sequencing data and 65 million to 100 million unique TCR sequences. Among the roughly 400 genotyped donors, around 81% belonged to the genetic ancestry cluster associated with self-reported Caucasian donors. The study aimed to test whether cataloging public T cell receptors could reveal signatures of past pathogen exposure. The T cell repertoires of some 670 subjects were profiled by immunosequencing and related to cytomegalovirus serostatus. In addition to the first cohort of 666 subjects, a separate validation cohort of approximately 110 different subjects was used. High-throughput TCR immunosequencing, statistical association of individual TCRs with disease status, and machine learning were combined to predict cytomegalovirus infection status. In a later analysis, previously published TCR beta repertoires from several hundred donors were re-analyzed and high-resolution HLA genotyping was added so that TCR occurrence patterns could be studied. Rather than drawing on any new phenotypic data, the later analysis identified candidate immune exposures from TCR beta sequences and the way those sequences occurred across donors. An earlier analysis of about 620 of the donors applied high-throughput TCR beta sequencing to assess whether each TCR beta V gene segment acted as functional or pseudogenic. Alongside the repertoire data, information on donor age, sex, ethnicity and CMV serostatus was compiled. In a later genetic analysis, genome-wide SNP genotypes for about 65% of the roughly 670 donors were used, and that subset was treated as a discovery cohort. Every discovery cohort repertoire had been produced on one sequencing platform. Both class I and class II loci were covered by HLA typing, at four-digit resolution. The number of typed donors differed by locus: about 629-640 for A, B, C, DRB1 and DQB1; 500 to 550 for DQA1; 606 for DPA1; and roughly 470 for DPB1. Because of strong linkage in the cohort, a handful of DR-DQ haplotypes were treated as single units for association and clustering. On average, around 200,000 unique TCR beta nucleotide sequences were sequenced per donor among 398 genotyped donors of the cohort, with approximately 18% of those sequences being non-productive. What the authors observed across the whole study: Cytomegalovirus status was reported to be diagnosed by the classifier with high specificity and sensitivity in both the original and validation cohorts. According to a later analysis, parvovirus B19, influenza, CMV and Epstein-Barr virus appeared linked to several top co-occurrence clusters. V-gene and J-gene trimming of TCR beta chains was associated with a missense DCLRE1C variant in a later genetic analysis, and the association was replicated in an independent cohort. Some IMGT-functional V segments, including TRBV6-2 and TRBV6-3, could not be distinguished by the 87-base-pair reads and were therefore excluded. Approximately 16 rarely observed V segments, including chromosome 9 orphons, were excluded from the earlier analysis of several hundred of the donors because counts were too low. In an earlier analysis of about 600 of the donors, most TCR beta V segments appeared in productive rearrangements about 87% or about 30% of the time, broadly matching IMGT annotations. Across donors, most TCR sequences were observed very rarely, whereas some public TCRs were present in many individuals. According to a later analysis, TCR association rates differed among HLA loci, with DRB1 alleles showing the most associated TCRs and HLA-C alleles showing the fewest. Because HLA typing was missing for some donors at each locus, association tests included only the typed subset. CMV serostatus was the only immune exposure information available for the cohort. A further reported finding was that TCR beta sequences accurately predicted the HLA-A and HLA-B alleles for most subjects in the first cohort. The authors suggested that the approach could potentially be extended to other disease states and immunological phenotypes. The study gave a list of around 170 TCR beta chains associated with cytomegalovirus. Correlated functional status among segregating V segments might be attributable to linkage disequilibrium, but an unknown experimental factor could not be ruled out. When HLA alleles, especially DR and DQ, strongly co-occurred, TCR associations were difficult to assign to individual alleles. A cluster of highly shared sequence variants was judged likely to be a technical artifact of the sequencing pipeline. Specific HLA alleles were associated with 16,951 TCR beta sequences at a false discovery rate of 0.05 in a later analysis. Three of the identified cytomegalovirus-associated TCR beta chains were confirmed in vitro to be specific for cytomegalovirus antigens. Compared with equally common non-associated chains, HLA-associated TCR beta chains in a later analysis were more clonally expanded and had lower generation probabilities. In a later analysis, most CMV-associated TCR beta chains were found to appear HLA-restricted, with HLA associations seemingly driven largely by CMV exposure. Compared with the approximately 600-donor mean, donors in an Asian-associated ancestry cluster had fewer N-insertions in productive TCRs, according to a later genetic analysis. Sequencing depth was assumed to be roughly uniform across donors in the presence/absence analyses, though that assumption may not hold. This cohort had only TCR beta chains sequenced, and the lack of alpha or paired-chain data limited which features could be detected.

The cohort comprised 670 or so healthy bone marrow donors. All cohort members were sampled while nominally healthy, although unrecorded immune exposures were likely present. The donor tested CMV seronegative, placing the donor among the 350 to 400 seronegative members of the cohort. Each donor provided a peripheral blood sample, and peripheral blood mononuclear cells were used for TCR beta sequencing. Genomic DNA was extracted from the blood cell samples with the Qiagen DNeasy Blood Extraction Kit. The receptor library was made with the immunoSEQ multiplex PCR assay. For the multiplex PCR, a mixture combining 60 forward primers for TCR Vbeta segments and 13 reverse primers for TCR Jbeta segments was used. The CDR3 region of rearranged TCR beta genes was amplified from genomic DNA with a multiplex PCR assay. On the Illumina HiSeq System, the amplified TCR beta libraries were sequenced as 87-base-pair reads. Under the source paper's analysis protocol: Across the 500 to 700 repertoires, a later analysis counted roughly 77 million unique TCR beta chains, roughly 11 million of which were shared by at least two donors. Raw reads were error-corrected and collapsed into unique sequences by a nearest-neighbor algorithm in which closely related sequences were merged to remove PCR and sequencing errors. V, D and J gene segments were assigned by aligning CDR3 sequences to IMGT reference sequences. Each retained sequence needed at least a six-nucleotide match to both a V gene segment and a J gene segment. A rearrangement counted as productive if the CDR3 had no stop codons and remained in frame with V and J, and every other rearrangement counted as non-productive. CDR3 was defined by IMGT convention, running from the second conserved V-encoded cysteine to the conserved J-encoded phenylalanine. In an earlier analysis of around 570 of the donors, sequences lacking an unambiguous match to a single V gene segment were excluded. An earlier analysis of several hundred of the donors called V segments functional above 56.7% productive rearrangements and segregating when the between-donor standard deviation exceeded 5%. To diagnose cytomegalovirus status from the catalog of TCR beta chain sequences, a statistical classification framework was built. A later analysis assigned V and J genes by comparing TCR nucleotide sequences with IMGT/GENE-DB human TR gene sequences. A later analysis assigned CDR3 sequences and most-parsimonious VDJ recombination scenarios with the TCRdist pipeline. In a later analysis, every TCR beta chain was defined by the combination of its CDR3 amino acid sequence and its V-gene family, and reads without a unique V-gene family were dropped. In a later analysis, fewer than 650 highly shared, low-generation-probability nucleotide sequences were removed to address suspected cross-contamination and a sequencing artifact. A later analysis calculated a clonal expansion index for each public chain from normalized within-repertoire ranks of inferred template counts. In a later analysis, generation probabilities were computed using a VDJ recombination model fitted to out-of-frame rearrangements, and the results were checked against IGoR. A later analysis scored TCR-TCR, TCR-HLA and TCR-CMV co-occurrence with hypergeometric tests, applying a repertoire-size bias correction to TCR pairs. False discovery rates were estimated in a later analysis by permuting HLA or CMV assignments 20 times. A later analysis grouped co-occurring TCRs with DBSCAN, adding TCRdist sequence similarity when clustering within HLA-allele-positive subsets. Co-occurrence clustering excluded repertoires with fewer than 30,000 or more than 120,000 public chains, plus five with anomalous nucleotide sharing. TCRdb retrieved this table from immuneACCESS and kept in-frame rearrangements only. Not all clones are present; in checked studies, unresolved V genes account for under half, and no reason is known for the remainder. V, J and clone size reflect that table, while D and trimming were determined from the DNA. The sample profile shows roughly 160,000 clones; roughly nine tenths of them were found once. 0.85% to 1% of the sample rests with the top ten.

The CDR3 goes from the cysteine to the phenylalanine over 15 residues. Solely the CDR3 DNA is kept, with 45 bases framed from the first base. The germline V gene encodes CDR1 SGHTA and CDR2 FQGNSA. The junction shows trimming of 5 bases on V and 4 bases on J, and the gene matches do not reach 6 bases of it. This receptor was identified in a woman in her 30s in good health and CMV-seronegative. The V gene is TRBV7-2 and the J gene is TRBJ2-2, with TRBD1 matching 8 junction bases. The sequenced material came from PBMCs. The CDR3 in this case is CASSRQGASTGELFF. The DNA sequence is TGTGCCAGCAGCCGGCAGGGGGCGTCCACCGGGGAGCTGTTTTTT. Where the CDR3 stops, the reference TRBV7-2 and TRBJ2-2 genes take over; the full variable domain is GAGVSQSPSNKVTEKGKDVELRCDPISGHTALYWYRQSLGQGLEFLIYFQGNSAPDKSGLPSDRFSAERTGGSVSTLTIQRTQQEDSAVYLCASSRQGASTGELFFGEGSRLTVL.